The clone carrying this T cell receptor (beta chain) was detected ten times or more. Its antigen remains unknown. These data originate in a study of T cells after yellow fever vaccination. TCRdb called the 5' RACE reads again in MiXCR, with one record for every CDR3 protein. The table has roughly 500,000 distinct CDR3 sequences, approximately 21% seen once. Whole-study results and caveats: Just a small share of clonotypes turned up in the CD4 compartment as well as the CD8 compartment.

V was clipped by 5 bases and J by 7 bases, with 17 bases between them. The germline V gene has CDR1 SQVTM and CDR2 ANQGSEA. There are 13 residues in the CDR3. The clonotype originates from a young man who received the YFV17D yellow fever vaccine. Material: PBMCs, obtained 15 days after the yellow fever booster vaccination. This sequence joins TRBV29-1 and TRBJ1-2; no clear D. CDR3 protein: CSVISVASSGYTF. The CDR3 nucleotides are TGCAGCGTTATATCCGTGGCGTCAAGTGGCTACACCTTC. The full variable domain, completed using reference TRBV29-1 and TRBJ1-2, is SAVISQKPSRDICQRGTSLTIQCQVDSQVTMMFWYRQQPGQSLTLIATANQGSEATYESGFVIDKFPISRPNLTFSTLTVSNMSPEDSSIYLCSVISVASSGYTFGSGTRLTVV.